The clone carrying this T cell receptor beta chain occurred a few times. What it binds is not known. During its preparation, the TCRbeta library received unique molecular identifiers. MiXCR was run by TCRdb on the PCR reads, yielding one entry per CDR3 protein. The sample holds about 1,000,000 distinct CDR3 sequences; roughly 29% are singletons and the top ten take 28%. This sample stems from a study of T-cell reconstitution after alpha-beta-depleted transplantation in children. Study-wide points: Newly produced T cells mostly provided counts and TCRbeta diversity after one year, as hyperexpanded clones declined. There were reportedly several hundred expanded graft clones from which alpha-beta T cells came about two months after transplant. The origin of high day-60 TCRbeta diversity in some patients lay in surviving recipient T cells and thymic progenitors.

There are 15 residues in the CDR3. Germline V gene lookup returns CDR1 MNHEY and CDR2 SVGAGI. Trimming cost V 4 bases and J 3 bases, with 16 bases left between them. This receptor was identified in a boy younger than two who had a stem cell transplant for SCID, so the T cells may come from the graft donor. The V call is TRBV6-5, the J call TRBJ2-7; weak D call: TRBD2 (6 bases). Material: PBMCs, mostly from graft donor cells, obtained 360 days after TCRalphabeta/CD19-depleted stem cell transplant. This CDR3 reads CASSFGRKEGYEQYF. The DNA for the CDR3 is TGTGCCAGCAGTTTTGGCAGAAAGGAGGGCTACGAGCAGTACTTC.